The sequence of this TCR beta chain was determined in a study of CD8 T cells in ankylosing spondylitis. Study-level points and caveats: Disease-linked clones, CD8+, were relatively rare in peripheral blood. Matched synovial fluid from ankylosing spondylitis patients was reported to be enriched for disease-linked clones.

Notes on this clonotype: No antigen is known for it.

TCRdb analysed the 5' RACE reads with MiXCR anew, one entry per CDR3 protein. The table includes some 130,000 distinct CDR3 sequences, about 10% detected once. Specimen: blood, either unsorted or a sorted T cell fraction (not recorded which). This receptor was obtained from a female donor with ankylosing spondylitis or in good health (not recorded which).

CDR3 in DNA: TGTGCCAGCAGCCAAGGGACAGGTCTCCCCTATGGCTACACCTTC. This gives the protein CASSQGTGLPYGYTF. The V and J genes are TRBV6-1 and TRBJ1-2, with 8 bases fitting TRBD1. Germline lookup yields CDR1 MNHNS and CDR2 SASEGT. V was clipped by 6 bases and J by 4 bases; unmatched bases: 10. CDR3 length: 15 amino acids.